Below, one T cell receptor beta chain is given with its context. This CDR3 contains 15 residues. With 3 bases removed from V and 4 bases from J, the gap between germline ends came to 15 bases. Looked up from germline, CDR1 is MDHEN and CDR2 is SYDVKM. Generated by immunoSEQ multiplex PCR, the TCRdb table keeps only in-frame clones and is missing some. The sample contains just under 300,000 clones, more than 75% of which appear only once. These data belong to a study of blood T cell repertoires in COVID-19. This chain joins TRBV28 and TRBJ1-2; no reliable D call. The TCR originated in a man aged 65 to 79 with acute or convalescent COVID-19. Sequencing input: peripheral blood. The CDR3 loop is CASSFRRVLSYGYTF. CDR3 bases: TGTGCCAGCAGTTTCAGGAGGGTTTTATCCTATGGCTACACCTTC.